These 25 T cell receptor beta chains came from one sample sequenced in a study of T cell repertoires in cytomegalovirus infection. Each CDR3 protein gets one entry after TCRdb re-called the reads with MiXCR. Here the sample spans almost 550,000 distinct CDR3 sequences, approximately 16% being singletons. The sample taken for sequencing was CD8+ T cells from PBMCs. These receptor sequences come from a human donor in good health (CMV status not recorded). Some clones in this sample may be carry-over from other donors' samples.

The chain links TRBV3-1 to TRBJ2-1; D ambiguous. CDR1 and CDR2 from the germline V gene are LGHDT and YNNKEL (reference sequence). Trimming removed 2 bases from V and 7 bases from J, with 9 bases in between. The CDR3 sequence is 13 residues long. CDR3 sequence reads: CASSQFKWNEQFF. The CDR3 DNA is TGTGCCAGCAGCCAATTTAAGTGGAATGAGCAGTTCTTC.

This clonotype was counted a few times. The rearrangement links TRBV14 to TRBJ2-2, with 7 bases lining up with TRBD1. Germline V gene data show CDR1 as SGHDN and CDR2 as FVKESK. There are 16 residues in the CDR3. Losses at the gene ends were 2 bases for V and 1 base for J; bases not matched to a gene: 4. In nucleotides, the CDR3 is TGTGCCAGCAGCCAAAGGGGACAGCAGAACACCGGGGAGCTGTTTTTT. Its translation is CASSQRGQQNTGELFF.

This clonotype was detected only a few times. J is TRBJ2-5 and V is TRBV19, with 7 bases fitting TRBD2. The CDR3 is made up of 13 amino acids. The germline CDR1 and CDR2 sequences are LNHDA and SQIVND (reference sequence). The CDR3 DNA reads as TGTGCTTCTCTCATGGGAGGGAGGCAGACCCAGTACTTC. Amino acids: CASLMGGRQTQYF.

The CDR3 DNA reads as TGTGCCAGCAGCTTCGCCGGGACAGGGGAAGAGACCCAGTACTTC. This sequence encodes CASSFAGTGEETQYF. This chain uses TRBV5-6 with TRBJ2-5; 10 positions match TRBD1. This CDR3 contains 15 residues. Germline V CDR1 and CDR2: SGHDT, YYEEEE. The V and J ends lost 2 bases and 3 bases, in that order; junction bases with no gene match: 4.

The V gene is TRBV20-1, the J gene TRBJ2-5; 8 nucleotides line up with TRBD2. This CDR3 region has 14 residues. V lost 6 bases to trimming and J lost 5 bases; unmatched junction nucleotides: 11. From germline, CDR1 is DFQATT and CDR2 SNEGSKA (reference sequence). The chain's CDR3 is CSAKGAGDPETQYF. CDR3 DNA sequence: TGCAGTGCAAAGGGAGCGGGAGATCCGGAGACCCAGTACTTC.

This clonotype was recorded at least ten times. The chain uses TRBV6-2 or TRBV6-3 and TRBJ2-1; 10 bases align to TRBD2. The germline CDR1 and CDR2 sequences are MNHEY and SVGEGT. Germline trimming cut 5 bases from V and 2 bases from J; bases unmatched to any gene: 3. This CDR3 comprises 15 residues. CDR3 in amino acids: CASSLAGVPYNEQFF. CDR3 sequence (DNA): TGTGCCAGCAGTCTAGCGGGAGTCCCCTACAATGAGCAGTTCTTC.

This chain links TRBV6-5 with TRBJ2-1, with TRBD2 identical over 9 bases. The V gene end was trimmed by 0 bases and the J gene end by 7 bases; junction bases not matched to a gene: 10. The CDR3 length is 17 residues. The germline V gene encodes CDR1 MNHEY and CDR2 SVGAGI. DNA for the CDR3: TGTGCCAGCAGTTACTCGAACCTAGCGGGACTACAAAATGAGCAGTTCTTC. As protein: CASSYSNLAGLQNEQFF.

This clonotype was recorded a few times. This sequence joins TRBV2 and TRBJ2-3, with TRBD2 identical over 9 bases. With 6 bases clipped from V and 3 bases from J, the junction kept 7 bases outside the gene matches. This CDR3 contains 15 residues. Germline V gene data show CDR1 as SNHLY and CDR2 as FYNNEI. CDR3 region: CASRIAGGITDTQYF. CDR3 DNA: TGTGCCAGCAGAATCGCGGGGGGGATAACAGATACGCAGTATTTT.

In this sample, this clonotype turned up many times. CDR3 DNA: TGTGCCACCCCTGGGGACAGGGAGGATGGCTACACCTTC. Its protein is CATPGDREDGYTF. The chain links TRBV6-1 to TRBJ1-2; 9 bases line up with TRBD1. CDR1 and CDR2 from the germline V gene are MNHNS and SASEGT. This CDR3 is built from 13 residues. The ends lost 10 bases at V and 6 bases at J; junction bases unmatched: 9.

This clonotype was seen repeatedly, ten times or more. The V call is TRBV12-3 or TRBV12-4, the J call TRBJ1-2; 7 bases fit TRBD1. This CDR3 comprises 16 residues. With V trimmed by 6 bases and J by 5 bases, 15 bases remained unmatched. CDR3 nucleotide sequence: TGTGCCAGCAGCAAGATATGGGACAGCTCCTCTTATGGCTACACCTTC. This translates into CASSKIWDSSSYGYTF.

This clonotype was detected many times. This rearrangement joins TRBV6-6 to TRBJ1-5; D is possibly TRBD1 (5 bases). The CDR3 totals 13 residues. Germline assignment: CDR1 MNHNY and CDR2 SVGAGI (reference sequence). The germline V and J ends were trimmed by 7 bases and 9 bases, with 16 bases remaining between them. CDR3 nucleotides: TGTGCCAGCACTCACACCCTGGGGCCGCCCCAGCATTTT. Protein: CASTHTLGPPQHF.

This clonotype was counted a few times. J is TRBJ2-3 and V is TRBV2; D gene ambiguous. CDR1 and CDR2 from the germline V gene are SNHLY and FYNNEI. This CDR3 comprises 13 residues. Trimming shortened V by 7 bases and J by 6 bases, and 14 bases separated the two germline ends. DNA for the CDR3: TGTGCCAGCACCGGACGAGCTAAGGATACGCAGTATTTT. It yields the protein CASTGRAKDTQYF.

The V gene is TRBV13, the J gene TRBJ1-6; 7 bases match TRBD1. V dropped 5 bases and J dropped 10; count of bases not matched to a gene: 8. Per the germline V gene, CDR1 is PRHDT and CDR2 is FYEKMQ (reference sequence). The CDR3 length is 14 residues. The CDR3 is CASSRTTGNSPLHF. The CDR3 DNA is TGTGCCAGCAGCCGAACGACAGGGAACTCACCCCTCCACTTT.

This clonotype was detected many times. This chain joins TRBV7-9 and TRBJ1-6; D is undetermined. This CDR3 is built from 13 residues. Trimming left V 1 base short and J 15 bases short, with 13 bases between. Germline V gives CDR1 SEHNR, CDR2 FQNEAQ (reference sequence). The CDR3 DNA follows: TGTGCCAGCAGCTTAGTAGGTGACGTACTCCTCCACTTT. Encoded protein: CASSLVGDVLLHF.

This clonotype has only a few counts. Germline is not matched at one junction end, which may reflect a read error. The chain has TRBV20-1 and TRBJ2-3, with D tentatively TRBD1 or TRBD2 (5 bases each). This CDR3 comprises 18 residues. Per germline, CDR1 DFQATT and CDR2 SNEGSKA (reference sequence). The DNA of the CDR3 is TGCAGTGCTAGAGGTTTCACTAGTAGTGGGGCTAGCACAGATATGCAGTATTTT. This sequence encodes CSARGFTSSGASTDMQYF.

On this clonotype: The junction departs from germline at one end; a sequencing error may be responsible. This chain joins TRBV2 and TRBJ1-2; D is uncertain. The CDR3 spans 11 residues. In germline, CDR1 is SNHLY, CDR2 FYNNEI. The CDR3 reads CARRGLLGIDF. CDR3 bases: TGTGCCCGCCGGGGATTGTTGGGGATAGATTTC.

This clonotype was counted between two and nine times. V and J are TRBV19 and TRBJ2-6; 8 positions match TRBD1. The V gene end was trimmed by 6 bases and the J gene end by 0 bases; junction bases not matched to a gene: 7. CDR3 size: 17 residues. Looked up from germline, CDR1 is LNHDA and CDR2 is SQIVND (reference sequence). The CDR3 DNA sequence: TGTGCCAGTAGGCCGGGACAGGCGGACTCTGGGGCCAACGTCCTGACTTTC. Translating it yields CASRPGQADSGANVLTF.

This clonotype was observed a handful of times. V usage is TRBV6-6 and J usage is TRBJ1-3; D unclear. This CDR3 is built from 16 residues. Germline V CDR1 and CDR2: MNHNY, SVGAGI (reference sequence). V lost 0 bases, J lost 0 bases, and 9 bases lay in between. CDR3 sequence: CASSYSKAYSGNTIYF. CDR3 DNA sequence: TGTGCCAGCAGTTACTCGAAGGCCTACTCTGGAAACACCATATATTTT.

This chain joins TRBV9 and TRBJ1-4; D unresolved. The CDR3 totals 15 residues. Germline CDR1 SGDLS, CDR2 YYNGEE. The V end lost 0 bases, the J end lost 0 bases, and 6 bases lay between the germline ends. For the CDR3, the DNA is TGTGCCAGCAGCGTAGATCATGCAACTAATGAAAAACTGTTTTTT. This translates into CASSVDHATNEKLFF.

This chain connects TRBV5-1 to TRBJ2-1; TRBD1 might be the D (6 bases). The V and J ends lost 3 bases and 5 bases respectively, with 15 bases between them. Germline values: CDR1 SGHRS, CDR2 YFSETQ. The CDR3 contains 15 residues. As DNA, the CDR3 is TGCGCCAGCAGCTCCGTACAGGGCCTTGACAATGAGCAGTTCTTC. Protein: CASSSVQGLDNEQFF.

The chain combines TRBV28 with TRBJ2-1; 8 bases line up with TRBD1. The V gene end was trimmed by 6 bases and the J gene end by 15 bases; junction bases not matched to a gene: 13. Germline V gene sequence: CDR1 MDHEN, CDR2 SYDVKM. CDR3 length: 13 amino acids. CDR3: CASRLQGQESTFF. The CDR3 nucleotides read TGTGCCAGCAGGCTCCAGGGACAGGAGAGTACGTTCTTC.

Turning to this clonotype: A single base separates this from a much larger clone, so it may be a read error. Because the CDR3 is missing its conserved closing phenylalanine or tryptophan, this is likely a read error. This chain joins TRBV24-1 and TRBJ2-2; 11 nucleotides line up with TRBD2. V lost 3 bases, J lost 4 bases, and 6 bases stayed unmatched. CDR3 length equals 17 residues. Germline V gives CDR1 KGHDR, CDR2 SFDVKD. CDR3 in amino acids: CATSDPIAGGPTGELFL. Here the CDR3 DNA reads TGTGCCACCAGTGATCCTATAGCGGGAGGGCCCACCGGGGAGCTGTTTCTT.

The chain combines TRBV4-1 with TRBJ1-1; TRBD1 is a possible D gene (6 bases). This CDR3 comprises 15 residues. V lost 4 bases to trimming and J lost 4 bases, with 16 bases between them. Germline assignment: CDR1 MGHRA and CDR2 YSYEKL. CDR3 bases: TGCGCCAGCAGCCCAGAAGGGGGGCGGTTCACTGAAGCTTTCTTT. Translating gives CASSPEGGRFTEAFF.

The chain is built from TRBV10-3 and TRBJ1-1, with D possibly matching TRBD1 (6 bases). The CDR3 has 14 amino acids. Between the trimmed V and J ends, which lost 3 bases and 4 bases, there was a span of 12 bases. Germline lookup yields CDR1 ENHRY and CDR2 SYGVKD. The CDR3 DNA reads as TGTGCCATCAGTGAAGGAGGGGGAAGCACTGAAGCTTTCTTT. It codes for CAISEGGGSTEAFF.

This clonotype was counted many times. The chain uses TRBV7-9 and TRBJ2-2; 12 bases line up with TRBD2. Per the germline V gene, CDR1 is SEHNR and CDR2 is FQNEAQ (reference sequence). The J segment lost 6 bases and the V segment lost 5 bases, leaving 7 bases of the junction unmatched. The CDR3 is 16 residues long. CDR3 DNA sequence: TGTGCCAGCAGCGCCCGGACTAGCGGGGAAGCCGGGGAGCTGTTTTTT. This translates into CASSARTSGEAGELFF.